The clone carrying this TCR beta chain was recorded once. TCRdb keeps only in-frame clones here, not all; method: immunoSEQ multiplex PCR. The sample lists 29,000 or so clones; 90% to 95% were seen once. This entry comes from a study of regulatory and conventional T cells in RAG deficiency. Germline-derived CDR1 and CDR2 are LGHNA and YNFKEQ. Losses at the gene ends were 4 bases for V and 3 bases for J; bases not matched to a gene: 7. CDR3 length equals 16 residues. Blood CD4+ CD25-low CD127-high conventional T cells supplied the genomic DNA template. This same sample was also taken into another study, of regulatory T cells. Turning to that study: Amplification used 52 TRBV primers and 13 TRBJ primers.

The sample consisted of CD25- CD4+ T cells sorted from blood. The V gene is TRBV4-2, the J gene TRBJ2-5, with 11 nucleotides matching TRBD2. This sequence was found in a human donor in good health. The CDR3 nucleotides are TGTGCCAGCAGCCTAGCGGGGGGGCCGGAGGAAGAGACCCAGTACTTC. It encodes CASSLAGGPEEETQYF.